The 22 T cell receptor beta chains in this list originate from one sample, sequenced in a study of identical twins. MiXCR, run by TCRdb on the 5' RACE reads, gives a single entry per CDR3 protein. The table shows 270,000 or so distinct CDR3 sequences, with around 8.3% occurring only once. The same data also contributed to another study, on yellow fever vaccine responses in identical twins.

Sequencing was performed on CD8+ T cells sorted from blood. These receptors came from a woman aged 18-29 years in good health.

This clonotype showed up just a few times. CDR3 residues: CASSYSNPTYEQYF. CDR3 coding DNA: TGTGCCAGCAGTTACTCGAACCCGACCTACGAGCAGTACTTC. The V gene is TRBV6-5, the J gene TRBJ2-7; D is uncertain. V was cut by 0 bases and J by 2 bases, with 8 bases left in between. Per germline, CDR1 MNHEY and CDR2 SVGAGI. The CDR3 totals 14 residues.

This clonotype has a count of ten or more. The chain couples TRBV27 to TRBJ2-7, with TRBD2 as a possible D gene (6 bases). The CDR3 runs to 15 residues. Germline V gene data show CDR1 as MNHEY and CDR2 as SMNVEV (reference sequence). V was clipped by 3 bases and J by 3 bases, with 15 bases between them. The DNA for the CDR3 is TGTGCCAGCAGTTTGACTAGTGTCTCTCTCTACGAGCAGTACTTC. Its translation: CASSLTSVSLYEQYF.

The rearrangement links TRBV27 to TRBJ2-7, with 9 bases aligning to TRBD1. The length of the CDR3 is 11 residues. The J segment lost 12 bases and the V segment lost 8 bases, leaving 8 bases of the junction unmatched. CDR1 is MNHEY, CDR2 SMNVEV, per germline (reference sequence). The CDR3 DNA sequence: TGTGCCAGCCGACAGGGGGAAGGTGTGTACTTC. Amino acids: CASRQGEGVYF.

This rearrangement joins TRBV6-1 to TRBJ2-1; D is ambiguous. The germline V and J ends were trimmed by 3 bases and 3 bases, with 3 bases remaining between them. Germline V gene sequence: CDR1 MNHNS, CDR2 SASEGT. The CDR3 totals 12 residues. The CDR3 is CASSDFYNEQFF. The DNA of the CDR3 is TGTGCCAGCAGTGATTTCTACAATGAGCAGTTCTTC.

This clonotype was seen at least ten times. The chain employs TRBV7-9 and TRBJ2-7; 8 bases map to TRBD1. Germline values: CDR1 SEHNR, CDR2 FQNEAQ (reference sequence). Trimming at V came to 3 bases and at J to 5 bases, leaving 3 bases not matched to a gene. This CDR3 spans 13 amino acids. The CDR3 reads CASSLDRVDEQYF. Here the CDR3 DNA reads TGTGCCAGCAGCTTGGACAGGGTGGACGAGCAGTACTTC. Drawing the rest from reference TRBV7-9 and TRBJ2-7, the complete variable domain is DTGVSQNPRHKITKRGQNVTFRCDPISEHNRLYWYRQTLGQGPEFLTYFQNEAQLEKSRLLSDRFSAERPKGSFSTLEIQRTEQGDSAMYLCASSLDRVDEQYFGPGTRLTVT.

Many counts were recorded for this clonotype. The chain carries TRBV27 and TRBJ2-7; 10 positions agree with TRBD1. The CDR3 consists of 15 residues. After removal of 6 bases from V and 1 base from J, the junction contained 6 bases not matched to a gene. Germline CDR1 MNHEY, CDR2 SMNVEV (reference sequence). This CDR3 reads CASSVPGQGSYEQYF. CDR3 nucleotides: TGTGCCAGCAGCGTTCCGGGACAGGGGTCCTACGAGCAGTACTTC.

V and J are TRBV4-3 and TRBJ2-1; D is ambiguous. The germline V gene has CDR1 LGHNA and CDR2 YSLEER. There are 17 residues in the CDR3. V dropped 1 base and J dropped 0 bases, with 13 bases sitting between them. CDR3 residues: CASSQVWVPSSYNEQFF. In DNA form, the CDR3 reads TGCGCCAGCAGCCAAGTTTGGGTACCTAGCTCCTACAATGAGCAGTTCTTC.

There are a few counts of this clonotype. The chain links TRBV11-2 to TRBJ2-5, with TRBD1 matching 8 bases. Germline trimming cut 3 bases from V and 5 bases from J; bases unmatched to any gene: 8. The CDR3 consists of 15 residues. The germline CDR1 and CDR2 sequences are SGHAT and FQNNGV. CDR3 in DNA: TGTGCCAGCAGCTTCCCCGGACAGGGCGTGGAGACCCAGTACTTC. The encoded protein is CASSFPGQGVETQYF.

This clonotype was seen at least ten times. The chain uses TRBV7-9 and TRBJ2-2; the D is unclear. The length of the CDR3 is 14 residues. CDR1 SEHNR and CDR2 FQNEAQ come from the germline V gene (reference sequence). The ends were cut back, 1 base at V and 6 bases at J, with 9 bases in the middle. The chain's CDR3 is CASSLDIWAGELFF. The CDR3 nucleotides read TGTGCCAGCAGCTTAGACATATGGGCCGGGGAGCTGTTTTTT.

The chain is built from TRBV15 and TRBJ2-1; TRBD1 matches at 9 bases. The CDR3 contains 14 residues. Per germline, CDR1 LNHNV and CDR2 YYDKDF (reference sequence). The V segment lost 2 bases and the J segment 8 bases; nucleotides outside the gene matches: 4. CDR3 DNA: TGTGCCACCAGCAGACGGACAGGGGCGGATGAGCAGTTCTTC. Translated, it gives CATSRRTGADEQFF.

The CDR3 sequence: CASSVLRSSVYEQYF. CDR3 bases: TGTGCCAGCAGCGTCCTCCGTTCCTCCGTTTACGAGCAGTACTTC. V is TRBV6-9 and J is TRBJ2-7; D gene ambiguous. V lost 6 bases, J lost 4 bases, and 19 bases lay in between. The CDR3 totals 15 residues. CDR1 and CDR2 from the germline V gene are MNHGY and SVAAGI.

Ten or more counts support this clonotype. This chain uses TRBV3-1 with TRBJ2-5, with D unresolved. The CDR3 has 15 residues. The V gene's germline CDR1 is LGHDT and CDR2 YNNKEL (reference sequence). Trimming stripped 1 base from V and 4 bases from J, with 13 bases between. The CDR3 region is CASSQASDGLETQYF. CDR3 DNA sequence: TGTGCCAGCAGCCAAGCATCGGACGGGCTAGAGACCCAGTACTTC.

In its sample, this clonotype was seen a few times. The chain employs TRBV11-2 and TRBJ2-5; D could derive from TRBD1 or TRBD2 (5 bases each). The V and J ends lost 3 bases and 3 bases respectively, with 14 bases between them. From germline, CDR1 is SGHAT and CDR2 FQNNGV. The CDR3 contains 15 residues. This CDR3 is CASSLGWGNEETQYF. CDR3 sequence (DNA): TGTGCCAGCAGCTTGGGGTGGGGGAACGAAGAGACCCAGTACTTC.

This clonotype was picked up a small number of times. The J gene is TRBJ2-7, the V gene TRBV4-3; TRBD2 matches 15 bases. Looked up from germline, CDR1 is LGHNA and CDR2 is YSLEER. This CDR3 spans 15 amino acids. V lost 3 bases, J lost 7 bases, and 4 bases stayed unmatched. CDR3 in DNA: TGCGCCAGCAGCCAGGGACTAGCGGGAGGTGAGGAGCAGTACTTC. The encoded protein is CASSQGLAGGEEQYF.

The rearrangement uses TRBV6-1 and TRBJ1-2, with D maybe TRBD1 (6 bases). CDR3 length: 13 amino acids. With 6 bases removed from V and 8 bases from J, the gap between germline ends came to 16 bases. Germline V CDR1 and CDR2: MNHNS, SASEGT. In DNA form, the CDR3 reads TGTGCCAGCAGCACTCCGGGGGGCGGCGGCTACACCTTC. Translating gives CASSTPGGGGYTF.

The chain employs TRBV6-4 and TRBJ2-6, with 9 bases aligning to TRBD1. The CDR3 consists of 16 residues. Germline CDR1 and CDR2: MRHNA and SNTAGT. V lost 6 bases and J lost 0; bases outside the gene matches: 3. The DNA of the CDR3 is TGTGCCAGCAGCGGGACAGGGATCTCTGGGGCCAACGTCCTGACTTTC. This encodes CASSGTGISGANVLTF.

This clonotype was detected ten times or more. The J gene is TRBJ1-5, the V gene TRBV20-1; 7 bases align to TRBD1. V lost 4 bases to trimming and J lost 4 bases; unmatched junction nucleotides: 10. The CDR3 has 15 amino acids. Germline CDR1 reads DFQATT; CDR2 reads SNEGSKA (reference sequence). DNA for the CDR3: TGCAGTGCTACCCTATACAGGGGAGGGAATCAGCCCCAGCATTTT. Protein product: CSATLYRGGNQPQHF.

This clonotype has just a few counts. The J gene is TRBJ2-2, the V gene TRBV7-6, with 10 bases fitting TRBD1. This CDR3 has 14 residues. Germline V gene sequence: CDR1 SGHVS, CDR2 FNYEAQ. The junction had 3 bases not matched to a gene; V was cut back by 5 bases and J by 6 bases. CDR3 coding DNA: TGTGCCAGCAGCCCCGGGACAGGGGCCGGGGAGCTGTTTTTT. It translates to CASSPGTGAGELFF.

This clonotype was detected many times. The chain joins TRBV7-9 to TRBJ2-1; 10 bases map to TRBD1. CDR1 and CDR2 from the germline V gene are SEHNR and FQNEAQ (reference sequence). The V gene end was trimmed by 6 bases and the J gene end by 9 bases; junction bases not matched to a gene: 11. This CDR3 has 15 amino acids. Written as DNA, the CDR3 is TGTGCCAGCAGTCTTGCCGGGACAGGGGTTGGTGAGCAGTTCTTC. It specifies CASSLAGTGVGEQFF.

The V call is TRBV20-1, the J call TRBJ2-7; 12 nucleotides match TRBD2. CDR1 and CDR2 (germline): DFQATT, SNEGSKA (reference sequence). Unmatched junction bases numbered 10, after V lost 7 bases and J lost 3 bases. The CDR3 runs 15 residues. The CDR3: CSVREPTSGSYEQYF. For the CDR3, the DNA is TGCAGTGTACGGGAGCCGACTAGCGGGAGCTACGAGCAGTACTTC.

This clonotype has ten or more counts. CDR3 loop: CASSDSGGRGYNEQFF. CDR3 DNA sequence: TGTGCCAGCAGTGACTCGGGCGGGAGGGGGTACAATGAGCAGTTCTTC. This chain links TRBV6-4 with TRBJ2-1; TRBD2 agrees at 9 bases. The CDR3 runs 16 residues. Trimming took 0 bases from V and 4 from J; bases not matched to a gene: 4. Germline V gene lookup returns CDR1 MRHNA and CDR2 SNTAGT.

This clonotype has at least ten counts. The rearrangement uses TRBV27 and TRBJ2-7, with D unclear. The CDR3 covers 13 residues. CDR1 and CDR2 from the germline V gene are MNHEY and SMNVEV (reference sequence). V lost 6 bases, J lost 0 bases, and 9 bases lay in between. The CDR3 protein is CASRETFSYEQYF. CDR3 nucleotides: TGTGCCAGCAGGGAAACATTCTCCTACGAGCAGTACTTC.